This TCR beta chain was identified during a study of CD8+ T cells in alopecia areata. Study-wide findings and caveats: More clonal than normal scalp was lesional scalp, particularly alopecia totalis/universalis.

It was from alopecia areata patients that lesional scalp punch biopsies and peripheral blood were collected. Note on this clone: What it binds is unknown.

cDNA serving as the sequencing template came from extracted, reverse transcribed RNA. Libraries were prepared by immunoSEQ multiplex PCR; TCRdb keeps only in-frame clonotypes and omits some of them. The sample holds about 150,000 clones; about 89% are singletons and the top ten take more than 13%. This CDR3 contains 16 residues. Trimming removed 1 base from V and 0 bases from J, with 10 bases in between. The germline CDR1 and CDR2 sequences are MGHDK and SYGVNS. Material: CD8+ T cells sorted from blood, obtained at week 0. The source is a human donor with alopecia areata. The rearrangement uses TRBV25-1 and TRBJ1-3; the D is unclear. As DNA, the CDR3 is TGTGCCAGCAGTGAATGGAACACCCGCTCTGGAAACACCATATATTTT. It yields the protein CASSEWNTRSGNTIYF.